The 17 T cell receptor beta chains given below trace back to one sample, sequenced in a study of T cell responses to AZD1222 COVID-19 vaccine. Some clones are missing from TCRdb's copy, which holds only in-frame ones; the method was immunoSEQ multiplex PCR. The sample contains fewer than 150,000 clones, nearly 90% of which appear only once. Sample: peripheral blood, taken 28 days after the second AZD1222 dose. These receptors all come from an adult who received the AZD1222 COVID-19 vaccine.

This chain's CDR3 is CASSLRDRVENEQFF. The DNA of the CDR3 is TGTGCCAGCAGCCTCCGGGACAGGGTCGAGAATGAGCAGTTCTTC. The chain carries TRBV5-4 and TRBJ2-1; TRBD1 matches 9 bases. The CDR3 length is 15 residues. With 4 bases clipped from V and 7 bases from J, the junction kept 9 bases outside the gene matches. CDR1 SGHNT and CDR2 YYREEE come from the germline V gene (reference sequence).

CDR3 in DNA: TGTGCCAGCTCACCAACGACAGGGGACGATCAGCCCCAGCATTTT. It yields the protein CASSPTTGDDQPQHF. The chain employs TRBV18 and TRBJ1-5, with 8 bases aligning to TRBD1. Germline CDR1 KGHSH, CDR2 LQKENI. V shed 2 bases, J shed 5 bases, and the junction held 5 bases outside the gene matches. The CDR3 contains 15 residues.

This clone was seen more than once but under ten times. V usage is TRBV2 and J usage is TRBJ1-2; no definite D call. CDR3 length: 14 amino acids. Per germline, CDR1 SNHLY and CDR2 FYNNEI. V lost 6 bases and J 4 bases, leaving 15 bases between the germline ends. The CDR3 sequence is CASRSDFPTYGYTF. CDR3 DNA sequence: TGTGCCAGCAGGTCGGACTTTCCGACCTATGGCTACACCTTC.

This chain uses TRBV5-1 with TRBJ2-7; D remains unclear. The CDR3 is 14 amino acids. V was clipped by 2 bases and J by 0 bases, with 9 bases between them. CDR1 and CDR2 (germline): SGHRS, YFSETQ. CDR3 sequence (DNA): TGCGCCAGCAGCTTTGACTTCGTCTCCTACGAGCAGTACTTC. Its protein product is CASSFDFVSYEQYF.

The CDR3 coding sequence is TGCGCCAGCAGCCAAGAGGGGGGTCGTAGCACAGATACGCAGTATTTT. As protein: CASSQEGGRSTDTQYF. The V gene is TRBV4-1, the J gene TRBJ2-3; possible D gene TRBD2, 6 bases. The V gene's germline CDR1 is MGHRA and CDR2 YSYEKL. V lost 0 bases, J lost 0 bases, and 10 bases lay in between. This CDR3 contains 16 residues.

This clone appeared a few times. This sample includes further DNA sequences coding for the same CDR3. The chain employs TRBV15 and TRBJ2-2, with D possibly being TRBD2 (6 bases). Deletions cut 0 bases from V and 5 bases from J, with 13 bases between. In germline, CDR1 is LNHNV, CDR2 YYDKDF (reference sequence). The CDR3 runs to 16 residues. As DNA, the CDR3 is TGTGCCACCAGCAGAGATTCTGGAGGGGAGACCGGGGAGCTGTTTTTT. Translating it yields CATSRDSGGETGELFF.

J is TRBJ1-5 and V is TRBV15; possibly TRBD1 for D (6 bases). Trimming took off 1 base at V and 6 bases at J, with 13 bases between the two ends. The CDR3 runs 15 residues. Germline V gene sequence: CDR1 LNHNV, CDR2 YYDKDF (reference sequence). The CDR3 coding sequence is TGTGCCACCAGCAGAGGGCACAGGGAAGCTCAGCCCCAGCATTTT. It is translated as CATSRGHREAQPQHF.

This chain uses TRBV4-3 with TRBJ1-4; D is unclear. The CDR3 is 14 residues long. Germline lookup yields CDR1 LGHNA and CDR2 YSLEER. V was cut by 0 bases and J by 7 bases, with 9 bases left in between. CDR3 amino acids: CASSQDGQSEKLFF. Here the CDR3 DNA reads TGCGCCAGCAGCCAAGATGGGCAGTCTGAAAAACTGTTTTTT.

The sample holds one count of this clone. V usage is TRBV5-5 and J usage is TRBJ2-5; 9 bases match TRBD1. V lost 0 bases and J lost 5; bases outside the gene matches: 11. The CDR3 covers 17 residues. The V gene's germline CDR1 is SGHKS and CDR2 YYEKEE (reference sequence). DNA of the CDR3: TGTGCCAGCAGCTTGGGAGTAACAGGGGGCAGTTTGGAGACCCAGTACTTC. It specifies CASSLGVTGGSLETQYF.

This chain links TRBV3-1 (or the pseudogene TRBV3-2) with TRBJ2-7; D uncertain. The CDR3 has 14 amino acids. CDR1 is LGHDT and CDR2 is YNNKEL in the germline V gene (reference sequence). V was cut by 0 bases and J by 2 bases, with 8 bases left in between. The CDR3 nucleotides read TGTGCCAGCAGCCAAGATCCCGGACCCTACGAGCAGTACTTC. Protein: CASSQDPGPYEQYF.

The V and J genes are TRBV19 and TRBJ2-7, with 7 positions matching TRBD2. V lost 5 bases to trimming and J lost 3 bases; unmatched junction nucleotides: 13. This CDR3 has 16 residues. CDR1 and CDR2 (germline): LNHDA, SQIVND (reference sequence). CDR3 in amino acids: CASSARTGREVYEQYF. The CDR3, as DNA: TGTGCCAGTAGTGCACGGACGGGACGGGAGGTCTACGAGCAGTACTTC.

The rearrangement joins TRBV19 to TRBJ2-2; D is unresolved. Trimming shortened V by 1 base and J by 9 bases, and 6 bases separated the two germline ends. CDR1 LNHDA and CDR2 SQIVND come from the germline V gene (reference sequence). The length of the CDR3 is 12 residues. The CDR3 here is CASSIARRELFF. The CDR3 DNA follows: TGTGCCAGTAGTATAGCGCGGCGGGAGCTGTTTTTT.

This chain links TRBV19 with TRBJ2-4; D is ambiguous. Trimming cost V 5 bases and J 5 bases, with 13 bases left between them. Per the germline V gene, CDR1 is LNHDA and CDR2 is SQIVND (reference sequence). The CDR3 covers 14 residues. The CDR3 nucleotides read TGTGCCAGTAGTCGACCGCTCCCCGAAAACATTCAGTACTTC. It is translated as CASSRPLPENIQYF. The whole variable domain, filled in from reference TRBV19 and TRBJ2-4, reads DGGITQSPKYLFRKEGQNVTLSCEQNLNHDAMYWYRQDPGQGLRLIYYSQIVNDFQKGDIAEGYSVSREKKESFPLTVTSAQKNPTAFYLCASSRPLPENIQYFGAGTRLSVL.

The chain has TRBV5-1 and TRBJ1-4; D might be TRBD1 (5 bases). The CDR3 consists of 15 residues. Trimming cost V 4 bases and J 8 bases, with 18 bases left between them. Germline CDR1 SGHRS, CDR2 YFSETQ. This CDR3 is CASSRDHGATEKLFF. The DNA for the CDR3 is TGCGCCAGCAGCCGAGATCATGGGGCCACGGAAAAACTGTTTTTT.

The genes are TRBV18 and TRBJ1-2; 8 positions agree with TRBD1. Germline lookup yields CDR1 KGHSH and CDR2 LQKENI. V dropped 0 bases and J dropped 7; count of bases not matched to a gene: 7. The CDR3 loop spans 15 amino acids. The DNA for the CDR3 is TGTGCCAGCTCACCACCGGCAGGGGGCTGGGGTGGCTACACCTTC. It specifies CASSPPAGGWGGYTF.

This sequence joins TRBV30 and TRBJ2-1, with TRBD2 identical over 8 bases. The CDR3 runs 15 residues. Germline-derived CDR1 and CDR2 are GTSNPN and SVGIG (reference sequence). Unmatched junction bases numbered 5, after V lost 1 base and J lost 3 bases. CDR3 loop: CAWSAGGYGYNEQFF. Here the CDR3 DNA reads TGTGCCTGGAGTGCGGGGGGGTATGGCTACAATGAGCAGTTCTTC.

The chain employs TRBV29-1 and TRBJ1-1, with no clear D. Germline V gene sequence: CDR1 SQVTM, CDR2 ANQGSEA. V was clipped by 1 base and J by 8 bases, with 5 bases between them. This CDR3 spans 10 amino acids. In DNA form, the CDR3 reads TGCAGCGTTGAAGGATCAGAAGCTTTCTTT. This gives the protein CSVEGSEAFF.